The 31 T cell receptor beta chains below were found in one sample sequenced in a study of blood T cell repertoires in COVID-19. Sequenced by immunoSEQ multiplex PCR; TCRdb stores in-frame clones only, minus some. In the table there are fewer than 200,000 clones, 70% to 80% of which are singletons. The sequencing input was PBMCs or T cells enriched from blood (not recorded which). All receptors derive from a woman aged 45-65 years who had recovered from COVID-19.

The CDR3 nucleotides read TGTGCCAGCAGCCCCGGGGGGACAGGGACCGAGCAGTACTTC. Protein sequence: CASSPGGTGTEQYF. The gene calls are TRBV6-2 or TRBV6-3 and TRBJ2-7, with 9 bases aligning to TRBD1. Germline CDR1 reads MNHEY; CDR2 reads SVGEGT. The V and J ends lost 6 bases and 6 bases, in that order; junction bases with no gene match: 9. CDR3 length: 14 residues.

This clone was seen once. The V and J genes are TRBV7-8 and TRBJ2-1; D is ambiguous. Trimming left V 0 bases short and J 5 bases short, with 11 bases between. The germline V gene has CDR1 SGHVS and CDR2 FQNEAQ. The CDR3 contains 15 residues. The CDR3 loop reads CASSLAAGRDNEQFF. The CDR3 nucleotides read TGTGCCAGCAGCTTAGCGGCAGGCCGAGACAATGAGCAGTTCTTC.

The table lists this clone with a count of one. The CDR3 coding sequence is TGCGCCAGCAGCCAAGATCCCGCAGGGTACAATGAGCAGTTCTTC. It encodes CASSQDPAGYNEQFF. The chain combines TRBV4-1 with TRBJ2-1; D possibly corresponds to TRBD1 (5 bases). V lost 0 bases and J lost 4, with 10 bases in between. This CDR3 region has 15 residues. The germline CDR1 and CDR2 sequences are MGHRA and YSYEKL.

This sequence joins TRBV5-1 and TRBJ2-1; the match to TRBD1 covers 10 bases. CDR3 length equals 17 residues. J was trimmed by 3 bases and V by 2 bases; bases with no gene match: 8. Germline lookup yields CDR1 SGHRS and CDR2 YFSETQ. The DNA of the CDR3 is TGCGCCAGCAGCTTTTTTCAGGGACAGGGGAACTACAATGAGCAGTTCTTC. It yields the protein CASSFFQGQGNYNEQFF.

The chain links TRBV2 to TRBJ1-2; D is uncertain. Deletions cut 3 bases from V and 7 bases from J, with 9 bases between. The CDR3 is made up of 12 amino acids. CDR1 and CDR2 from the germline V gene are SNHLY and FYNNEI. In DNA form, the CDR3 reads TGTGCCAGCAGTGACAGGTTTGGTGGCTACACCTTC. The encoded protein is CASSDRFGGYTF.

This chain uses TRBV19 with TRBJ1-5; tentatively, D is TRBD1 (5 bases). There are 15 residues in the CDR3. From germline, CDR1 is LNHDA and CDR2 SQIVND (reference sequence). V lost 7 bases and J 0 bases, leaving 13 bases between the germline ends. The CDR3 DNA reads as TGTGCCAGTAAAAGAGGGGACTATAGCAATCAGCCCCAGCATTTT. It specifies CASKRGDYSNQPQHF.

The chain joins TRBV2 to TRBJ1-6; D call uncertain. In germline, CDR1 is SNHLY, CDR2 FYNNEI. Trimming stripped 4 bases from V and 14 bases from J, with 15 bases between. The CDR3 has 13 amino acids. CDR3 nucleotide sequence: TGTGCCAGCAGTGGGGCGGAGGGTATAGCCCTCCACTTT. As protein: CASSGAEGIALHF.

This clone was seen just once. The chain recombines TRBV6-5 with TRBJ1-6, with 8 bases fitting TRBD1. CDR3 size: 15 residues. From germline, CDR1 is MNHEY and CDR2 SVGAGI. Trimming cost V 7 bases and J 8 bases; bases outside gene matches: 10. CDR3 in amino acids: CASTSGTGLDSPLHF. The CDR3 coding sequence is TGTGCCAGCACCTCGGGGACAGGTTTGGATTCACCCCTCCACTTT.

This sequence joins TRBV5-6 and TRBJ2-2, with D possibly being TRBD2 (5 bases). CDR1 SGHDT and CDR2 YYEEEE come from the germline V gene. CDR3 length: 16 residues. Deletions cut 2 bases from V and 1 base from J, with 12 bases between. CDR3: CASSFGIFLNTGELFF. The CDR3 DNA is TGTGCCAGCAGCTTCGGGATCTTCTTGAACACCGGGGAGCTGTTTTTT.

The CDR3, as DNA: TGTGCCAGCAGTGAGGTGGCTAGCGGAACCGGGGATGAGCAGTTCTTC. Its protein is CASSEVASGTGDEQFF. The chain combines TRBV7-8 with TRBJ2-1; 7 positions agree with TRBD2. Looked up from germline, CDR1 is SGHVS and CDR2 is FQNEAQ. This CDR3 comprises 16 residues. Unmatched junction bases numbered 16, after V lost 6 bases and J lost 8 bases.

The chain couples TRBV6-1 to TRBJ1-5, with D tentatively TRBD1 (5 bases). Between the trimmed V and J ends, which lost 6 bases and 0 bases, there was a span of 9 bases. The CDR3 totals 14 residues. CDR1 is MNHNS and CDR2 is SASEGT in the germline V gene. The CDR3 DNA reads TGTGCCAGCAGATTAACAGGTAGCAATCAGCCCCAGCATTTT. It is translated as CASRLTGSNQPQHF.

The rearrangement joins TRBV5-5 to TRBJ1-1, with TRBD1 matching over 9 bases. Germline CDR1 and CDR2: SGHKS and YYEKEE (reference sequence). V lost 4 bases and J lost 4; bases outside the gene matches: 23. The CDR3 has 20 amino acids. The CDR3 DNA is TGTGCCAGCAGCGGACCGGGACAGGGATTCTCGGCAGAGGGGAGCACTGAAGCTTTCTTT. It specifies CASSGPGQGFSAEGSTEAFF. The whole variable domain, filled in from reference TRBV5-5 and TRBJ1-1, reads DAGVTQSPTHLIKTRGQQVTLRCSPISGHKSVSWYQQVLGQGPQFIFQYYEKEERGRGNFPDRFSARQFPNYSSELNVNALLLGDSALYLCASSGPGQGFSAEGSTEAFFGQGTRLTVV.

The rearrangement links TRBV9 to TRBJ1-4, with D possibly being TRBD1 (6 bases). CDR3 length equals 14 residues. Germline loops: CDR1 SGDLS, CDR2 YYNGEE. V lost 4 bases, J lost 3 bases, and 10 bases lay in between. The CDR3 protein is CASSSGQPNEKLFF. For the CDR3, the DNA is TGTGCCAGCAGCTCTGGACAGCCTAATGAAAAACTGTTTTTT.

The chain is built from TRBV2 and TRBJ2-1, with 9 bases that match TRBD2. The ends lost 7 bases at V and 6 bases at J; junction bases unmatched: 10. Germline CDR1 reads SNHLY; CDR2 reads FYNNEI. The CDR3 covers 15 residues. The CDR3 loop reads CASTETAGGPNEQFF. The CDR3 DNA follows: TGTGCCAGCACAGAGACCGCGGGAGGGCCCAATGAGCAGTTCTTC.

This chain links TRBV5-1 with TRBJ2-2, with 11 bases matching TRBD2. This CDR3 region has 18 residues. Looked up from germline, CDR1 is SGHRS and CDR2 is YFSETQ. V lost 1 base and J lost 2; bases outside the gene matches: 7. CDR3 sequence reads: CASSLSLAGGPNTGELFF. The CDR3 coding sequence is TGCGCCAGCAGCTTGTCCTTAGCGGGAGGGCCCAACACCGGGGAGCTGTTTTTT.

This clone has only a few counts. This chain uses TRBV5-1 with TRBJ1-2; 9 nucleotides match TRBD1. The CDR3 contains 14 residues. The germline V gene encodes CDR1 SGHRS and CDR2 YFSETQ. With 2 bases clipped from V and 9 bases from J, the junction kept 8 bases outside the gene matches. In nucleotides, the CDR3 is TGCGCCAGCAGCTTAGAAACAGGGGGCAAAAGCTACACCTTC. Its translation is CASSLETGGKSYTF.

This rearrangement joins TRBV5-1 to TRBJ1-5; D possibly corresponds to TRBD1 (5 bases). CDR3 length: 16 amino acids. V gave up 0 bases and J gave up 0 bases, with 10 bases separating them. Germline V gives CDR1 SGHRS, CDR2 YFSETQ. Here the CDR3 reads CASSLGEGDSNQPQHF. The CDR3 coding sequence is TGCGCCAGCAGCTTGGGAGAAGGGGATAGCAATCAGCCCCAGCATTTT. The full variable domain, completed using reference TRBV5-1 and TRBJ1-5, is KAGVTQTPRYLIKTRGQQVTLSCSPISGHRSVSWYQQTPGQGLQFLFEYFSETQRNKGNFPGRFSGRQFSNSRSEMNVSTLELGDSALYLCASSLGEGDSNQPQHFGDGTRLSIL.

This clone was detected a few times. This chain connects TRBV24-1 to TRBJ1-5; 8 positions agree with TRBD1. The CDR3 has 15 amino acids. Germline CDR1 KGHDR, CDR2 SFDVKD. After removal of 5 bases from V and 6 bases from J, the junction contained 8 bases not matched to a gene. The chain's CDR3 is CATSVGGQARQPQHF. The CDR3 DNA reads as TGTGCCACCAGTGTTGGGGGACAGGCTCGTCAGCCCCAGCATTTT.

This clone was seen just once. V and J are TRBV18 and TRBJ1-3; possible D gene TRBD1, 5 bases. In germline, CDR1 is KGHSH, CDR2 LQKENI. Trimming pared 2 bases from V and 2 bases from J, leaving 10 bases between. The CDR3 loop spans 15 amino acids. In DNA form, the CDR3 reads TGTGCCAGCTCACCAAGCAGGGAAGCTGGAAACACCATATATTTT. Translating gives CASSPSREAGNTIYF.

The chain uses TRBV7-2 and TRBJ1-5; D is unclear. This CDR3 is 14 amino acids long. CDR1 is SGHTA and CDR2 is FQGNSA in the germline V gene. Trimming removed 2 bases at V and 0 bases at J, with 5 bases between. CDR3 sequence (DNA): TGTGCCAGCAGCTTAAGAGATAGCAATCAGCCCCAGCATTTT. It is translated as CASSLRDSNQPQHF. Full variable domain (missing parts from reference TRBV7-2 and TRBJ1-5): GAGVSQSPSNKVTEKGKDVELRCDPISGHTALYWYRQSLGQGLEFLIYFQGNSAPDKSGLPSDRFSAERTGGSVSTLTIQRTQQEDSAVYLCASSLRDSNQPQHFGDGTRLSIL.

V and J are TRBV15 and TRBJ2-7; 11 positions match TRBD1. Germline V gives CDR1 LNHNV, CDR2 YYDKDF (reference sequence). This CDR3 is built from 16 residues. The V gene end was trimmed by 2 bases and the J gene end by 4 bases; junction bases not matched to a gene: 7. Here the CDR3 DNA reads TGTGCCACCAGCAGAAACCCCGGGACAGGGGGATACGAGCAGTACTTC. Its protein product is CATSRNPGTGGYEQYF. The whole variable domain, remainder taken from reference TRBV15 and TRBJ2-7, is DAMVIQNPRYQVTQFGKPVTLSCSQTLNHNVMYWYQQKSSQAPKLLFHYYDKDFNNEADTPDNFQSRRPNTSFCFLDIRSPGLGDTAMYLCATSRNPGTGGYEQYFGPGTRLTVT.

The gene calls are TRBV3-1 (or the pseudogene TRBV3-2) and TRBJ2-7; D gene unclear. Germline-derived CDR1 and CDR2 are LGHDT and YNNKEL (reference sequence). This CDR3 region has 13 residues. V was cut by 1 base and J by 2 bases, with 6 bases left in between. CDR3 region: CASSQGQTYEQYF. The CDR3 region has the DNA TGTGCCAGCAGCCAAGGTCAAACCTACGAGCAGTACTTC.

This clone turned up a few times. V gene TRBV23-1 combines with J gene TRBJ2-5; 8 nucleotides line up with TRBD2. TRBV23-1 is given ORF status, its function remaining uncertain. This CDR3 contains 14 residues. Trimming took 4 bases from V and 5 from J; bases not matched to a gene: 6. Here the CDR3 DNA reads TGCGCCAGCAGTCGCGGGAGGAGGACGGAGACCCAGTACTTC. Protein: CASSRGRRTETQYF.

This clone was found once. This specimen includes other DNA sequences encoding the same CDR3. This chain uses TRBV24-1 with TRBJ1-5; no firm D call. CDR1 is KGHDR, CDR2 SFDVKD, per germline. CDR3 length: 13 amino acids. Trimming pared 0 bases from V and 6 bases from J, leaving 5 bases between. CDR3 in DNA: TGTGCCACCAGTGATTTGAGAGGTCAGCCCCAGCATTTT. Its protein product is CATSDLRGQPQHF.

The V gene is TRBV7-9, the J gene TRBJ2-5; D gene uncertain. Germline lookup yields CDR1 SEHNR and CDR2 FQNEAQ (reference sequence). CDR3 length: 13 residues. Deletions cut 3 bases from V and 5 bases from J, with 10 bases between. For the CDR3, the DNA is TGTGCCAGCAGCTTGAGGTCAGAGGAGACCCAGTACTTC. As protein: CASSLRSEETQYF.

This clone occurred a few times. The chain couples TRBV5-1 to TRBJ2-7, with 8 positions matching TRBD2. CDR1 is SGHRS, CDR2 YFSETQ, per germline. CDR3 length equals 16 residues. With 4 bases clipped from V and 0 bases from J, the junction kept 9 bases outside the gene matches. For the CDR3, the DNA is TGCGCCAGCAGCCCGTCCATAGCGGGGAACTCCTACGAGCAGTACTTC. Translating gives CASSPSIAGNSYEQYF.

The genes are TRBV30 and TRBJ2-3, with D perhaps matching TRBD2 (5 bases). This CDR3 has 14 residues. The V end was cut by 0 bases, the J end by 2 bases, with 9 bases between. Germline V CDR1 and CDR2: GTSNPN, SVGIG (reference sequence). CDR3 protein: CAWSVVGNTDTQYF. The CDR3 coding sequence is TGTGCCTGGAGTGTTGTCGGGAACACAGATACGCAGTATTTT.

The CDR3 bases are TGTGCCTGGAGTGTACTAAGCGGGAGGGGGTACAATGAGCAGTTCTTC. Protein: CAWSVLSGRGYNEQFF. The gene calls are TRBV30 and TRBJ2-1; 10 bases map to TRBD2. J was trimmed by 4 bases and V by 0 bases; bases with no gene match: 6. Germline V lookup: CDR1 GTSNPN, CDR2 SVGIG (reference sequence). The length of the CDR3 is 16 residues. Together with reference TRBV30 and TRBJ2-1, the CDR3 gives the full variable domain: SQTIHQWPATLVQPVGSPLSLECTVEGTSNPNLYWYRQAAGRGLQLLFYSVGIGQISSEVPQNLSASRPQDRQFILSSKKLLLSDSGFYLCAWSVLSGRGYNEQFFGPGTRLTVL.

The rearrangement joins TRBV12-5 to TRBJ1-1; 7 bases are shared with TRBD1. V lost 5 bases to trimming and J lost 0 bases; unmatched junction nucleotides: 6. Germline V gene data show CDR1 as LGHNT and CDR2 as FRNRAP. CDR3 length: 15 residues. CDR3 bases: TGTGCTAGTGGTCGCTCGACAGGGATGAACACTGAAGCTTTCTTT. Its protein is CASGRSTGMNTEAFF.

CDR3 in DNA: TGTGCCTGGAGTGTTCCTGGCGGGAGCTCCTACAATGAGCAGTTCTTC. Translation: CAWSVPGGSSYNEQFF. The genes are TRBV30 and TRBJ2-1, with 7 bases matching TRBD2. Trimming cost V 0 bases and J 0 bases; bases outside gene matches: 5. The CDR3 extends over 16 amino acids. Germline CDR1 and CDR2: GTSNPN and SVGIG (reference sequence).

The J gene is TRBJ2-2, the V gene TRBV4-3, with D perhaps matching TRBD2 (5 bases). This CDR3 spans 15 amino acids. In germline, CDR1 is LGHNA, CDR2 YSLEER. Trimming removed 3 bases at V and 9 bases at J, with 17 bases between. CDR3 DNA sequence: TGCGCCAGCAGCCAGGATGCTAGCTCCGGGCGGGAGCTGTTTTTT. This encodes CASSQDASSGRELFF.